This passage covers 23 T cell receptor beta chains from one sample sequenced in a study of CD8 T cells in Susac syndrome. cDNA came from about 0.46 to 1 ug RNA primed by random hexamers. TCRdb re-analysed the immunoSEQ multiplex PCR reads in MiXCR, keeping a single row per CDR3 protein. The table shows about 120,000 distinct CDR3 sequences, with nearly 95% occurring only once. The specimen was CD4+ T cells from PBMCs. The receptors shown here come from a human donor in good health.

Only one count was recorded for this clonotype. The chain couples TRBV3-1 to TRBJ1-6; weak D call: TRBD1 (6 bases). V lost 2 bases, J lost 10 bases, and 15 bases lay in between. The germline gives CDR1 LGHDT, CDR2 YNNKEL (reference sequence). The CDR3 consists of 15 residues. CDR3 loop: CASSQPQGHGSPLHF. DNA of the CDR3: TGTGCCAGCAGCCAACCGCAGGGGCACGGGTCACCCCTCCACTTT.

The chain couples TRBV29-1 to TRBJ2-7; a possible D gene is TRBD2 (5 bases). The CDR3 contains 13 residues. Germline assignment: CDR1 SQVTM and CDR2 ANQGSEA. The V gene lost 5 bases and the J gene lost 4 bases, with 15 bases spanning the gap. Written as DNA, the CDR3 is TGCAGCGTTCGTGGGAGTATATGGTACGAGCAGTACTTC. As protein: CSVRGSIWYEQYF.

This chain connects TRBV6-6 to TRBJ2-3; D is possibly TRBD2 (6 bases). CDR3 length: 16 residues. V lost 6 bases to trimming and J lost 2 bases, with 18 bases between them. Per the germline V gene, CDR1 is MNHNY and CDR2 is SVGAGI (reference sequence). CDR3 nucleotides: TGTGCCAGCAGCCCCTCCCGACTAGAAAACACAGATACGCAGTATTTT. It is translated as CASSPSRLENTDTQYF.

In DNA form, the CDR3 reads TGCAGCGTTTCCAGCGATGGCTACACCTTC. This translates into CSVSSDGYTF. The chain couples TRBV29-1 to TRBJ1-2, with D uncertain. The length of the CDR3 is 10 residues. Germline V gives CDR1 SQVTM, CDR2 ANQGSEA. Trimming removed 5 bases from V and 6 bases from J, with 7 bases in between. Full variable domain (outside the CDR3, taken from reference TRBV29-1 and TRBJ1-2): SAVISQKPSRDICQRGTSLTIQCQVDSQVTMMFWYRQQPGQSLTLIATANQGSEATYESGFVIDKFPISRPNLTFSTLTVSNMSPEDSSIYLCSVSSDGYTFGSGTRLTVV.

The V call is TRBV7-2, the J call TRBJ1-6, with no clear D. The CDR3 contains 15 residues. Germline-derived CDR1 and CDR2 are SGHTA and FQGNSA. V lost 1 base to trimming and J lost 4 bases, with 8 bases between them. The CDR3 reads CASSLDRAYNSPLHF. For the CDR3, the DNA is TGTGCCAGCAGCTTAGATCGAGCGTATAATTCACCCCTCCACTTT.

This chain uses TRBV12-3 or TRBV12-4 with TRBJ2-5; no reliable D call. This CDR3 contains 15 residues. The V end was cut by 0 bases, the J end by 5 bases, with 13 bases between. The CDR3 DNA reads TGTGCCAGCAGTTTAGCGGATGTATTAAAGGAGACCCAGTACTTC. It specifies CASSLADVLKETQYF.

CDR3 sequence (DNA): TGTGCCAGCAAGGGTGATTCCAATCAGCCCCAGCATTTT. It specifies CASKGDSNQPQHF. The V call is TRBV25-1, the J call TRBJ1-5; no clear D. Germline V gene sequence: CDR1 MGHDK, CDR2 SYGVNS. The CDR3 is 13 amino acids. Trimming stripped 7 bases from V and 3 bases from J, with 10 bases between.

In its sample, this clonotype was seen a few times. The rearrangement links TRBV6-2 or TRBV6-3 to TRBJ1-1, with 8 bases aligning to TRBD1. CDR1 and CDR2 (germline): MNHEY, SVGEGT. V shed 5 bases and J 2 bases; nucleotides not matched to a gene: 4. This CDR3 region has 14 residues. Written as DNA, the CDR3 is TGTGCCAGCAGTAGAGGACAGGGAAACACTGAAGCTTTCTTT. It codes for CASSRGQGNTEAFF.

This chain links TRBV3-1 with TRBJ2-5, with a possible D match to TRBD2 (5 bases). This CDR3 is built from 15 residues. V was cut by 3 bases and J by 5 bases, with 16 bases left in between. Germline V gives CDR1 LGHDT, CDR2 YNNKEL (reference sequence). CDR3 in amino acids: CASSQGSAGGETQYF. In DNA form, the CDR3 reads TGTGCCAGCAGCCAGGGTTCGGCGGGCGGGGAGACCCAGTACTTC.

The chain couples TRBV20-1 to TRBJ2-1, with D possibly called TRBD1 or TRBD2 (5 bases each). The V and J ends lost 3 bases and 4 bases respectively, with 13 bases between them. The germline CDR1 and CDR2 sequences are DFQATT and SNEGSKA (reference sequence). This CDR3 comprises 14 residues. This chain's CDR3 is CSARSWGLYNEQFF. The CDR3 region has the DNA TGCAGTGCTAGGTCCTGGGGGTTGTACAATGAGCAGTTCTTC.

In DNA form, the CDR3 reads TGTGCCAGCTCACCAAAGGGAGAAGGTGAAGCTTTCTTT. Protein: CASSPKGEGEAFF. The chain employs TRBV18 and TRBJ1-1; D unresolved. CDR1 KGHSH and CDR2 LQKENI come from the germline V gene. The CDR3 totals 13 residues. Deletions cut 2 bases from V and 7 bases from J, with 11 bases between.

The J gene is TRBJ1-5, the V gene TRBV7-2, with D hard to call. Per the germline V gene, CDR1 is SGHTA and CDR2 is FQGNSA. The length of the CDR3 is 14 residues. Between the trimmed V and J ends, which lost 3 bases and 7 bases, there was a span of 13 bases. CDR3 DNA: TGTGCCAGCAGCTTCAGCCAGAGGAACCAGCCCCAGCATTTT. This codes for CASSFSQRNQPQHF.

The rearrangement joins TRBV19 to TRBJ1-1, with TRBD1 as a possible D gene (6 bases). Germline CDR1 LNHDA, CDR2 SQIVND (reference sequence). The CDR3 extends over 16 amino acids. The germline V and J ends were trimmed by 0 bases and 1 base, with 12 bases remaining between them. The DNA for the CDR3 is TGTGCCAGTAGTATAGATCCGGGACACCCGAACACTGAAGCTTTCTTT. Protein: CASSIDPGHPNTEAFF.

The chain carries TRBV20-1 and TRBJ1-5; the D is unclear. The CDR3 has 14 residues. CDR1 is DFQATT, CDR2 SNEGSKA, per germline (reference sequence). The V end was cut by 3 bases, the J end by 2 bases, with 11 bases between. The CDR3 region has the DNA TGCAGTGCTAGTCAGTCCATTGGCAATCAGCCCCAGCATTTT. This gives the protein CSASQSIGNQPQHF.

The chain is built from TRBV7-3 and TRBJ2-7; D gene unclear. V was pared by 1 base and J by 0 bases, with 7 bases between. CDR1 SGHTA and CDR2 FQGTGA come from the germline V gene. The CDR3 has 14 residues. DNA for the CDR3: TGTGCCAGCAGCTTAAGCGGCGGCTCCTACGAGCAGTACTTC. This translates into CASSLSGGSYEQYF.

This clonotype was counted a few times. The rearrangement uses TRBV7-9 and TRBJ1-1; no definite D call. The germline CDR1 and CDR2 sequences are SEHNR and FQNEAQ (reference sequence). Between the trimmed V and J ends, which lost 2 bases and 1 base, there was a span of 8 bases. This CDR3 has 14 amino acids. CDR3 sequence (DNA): TGTGCCAGCAGCTTACCCGACACGAACACTGAAGCTTTCTTT. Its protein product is CASSLPDTNTEAFF.

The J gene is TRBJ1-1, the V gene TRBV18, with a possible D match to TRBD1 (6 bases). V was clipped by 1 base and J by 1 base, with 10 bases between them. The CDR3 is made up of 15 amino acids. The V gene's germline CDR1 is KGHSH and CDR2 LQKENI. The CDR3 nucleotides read TGTGCCAGCTCACCACTCTCACAGGGGAACACTGAAGCTTTCTTT. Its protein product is CASSPLSQGNTEAFF.

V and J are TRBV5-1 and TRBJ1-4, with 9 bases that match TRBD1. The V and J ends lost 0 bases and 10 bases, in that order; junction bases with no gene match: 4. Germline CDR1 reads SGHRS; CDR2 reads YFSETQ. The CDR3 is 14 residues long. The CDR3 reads CASSLGDRAAKLFF. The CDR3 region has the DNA TGCGCCAGCAGCTTGGGGGACAGGGCTGCAAAACTGTTTTTT.

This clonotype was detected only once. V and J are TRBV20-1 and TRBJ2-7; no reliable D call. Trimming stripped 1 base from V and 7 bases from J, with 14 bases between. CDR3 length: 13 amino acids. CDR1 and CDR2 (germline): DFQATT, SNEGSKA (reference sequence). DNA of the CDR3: TGCAGTGCTAGAGGCGCCTGGATCGGAGAGCAGTACTTC. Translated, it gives CSARGAWIGEQYF.

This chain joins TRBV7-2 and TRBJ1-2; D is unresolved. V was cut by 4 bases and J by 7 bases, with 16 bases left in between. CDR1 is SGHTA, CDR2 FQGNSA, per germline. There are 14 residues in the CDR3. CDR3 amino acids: CASSSFGVVGGYTF. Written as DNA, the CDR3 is TGTGCCAGCAGCTCGTTCGGGGTGGTGGGTGGCTACACCTTC.

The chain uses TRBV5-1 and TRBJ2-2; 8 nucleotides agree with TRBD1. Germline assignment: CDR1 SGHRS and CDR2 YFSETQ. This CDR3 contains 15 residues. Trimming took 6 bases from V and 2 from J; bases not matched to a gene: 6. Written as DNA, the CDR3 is TGCGCCAGCACCCCCGGGACAGGAAACACCGGGGAGCTGTTTTTT. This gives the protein CASTPGTGNTGELFF.

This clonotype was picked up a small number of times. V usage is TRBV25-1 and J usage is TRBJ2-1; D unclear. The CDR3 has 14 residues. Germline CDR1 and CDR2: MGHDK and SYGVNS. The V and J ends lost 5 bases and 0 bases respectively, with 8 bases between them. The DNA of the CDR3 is TGTGCCAGCAGTTGGGGTAGCTCCTACAATGAGCAGTTCTTC. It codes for CASSWGSSYNEQFF.

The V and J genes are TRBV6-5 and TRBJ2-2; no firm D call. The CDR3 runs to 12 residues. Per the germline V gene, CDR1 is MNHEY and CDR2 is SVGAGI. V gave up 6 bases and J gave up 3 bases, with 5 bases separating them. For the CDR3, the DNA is TGTGCCAGCAGCACTCACACCGGGGAGCTGTTTTTT. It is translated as CASSTHTGELFF.